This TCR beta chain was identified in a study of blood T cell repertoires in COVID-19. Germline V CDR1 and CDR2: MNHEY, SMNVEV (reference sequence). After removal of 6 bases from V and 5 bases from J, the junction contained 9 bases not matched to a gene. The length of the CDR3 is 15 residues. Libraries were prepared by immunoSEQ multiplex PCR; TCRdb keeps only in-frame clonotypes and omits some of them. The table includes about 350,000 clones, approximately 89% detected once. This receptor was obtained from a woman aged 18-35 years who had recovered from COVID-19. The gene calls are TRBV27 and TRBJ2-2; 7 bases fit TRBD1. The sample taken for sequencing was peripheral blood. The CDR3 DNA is TGTGCCAGCAGCTACAGGGGTTTGGGGACCGGGGAGCTGTTTTTT. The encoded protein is CASSYRGLGTGELFF.